Following are 26 T cell receptor beta chains from one sample sequenced in a study of cytomegalovirus exposure and HLA in healthy donors (dated 2017 in TCRdb). Receptors were amplified or captured by the immunoSEQ multiplex PCR assay. The table comes from immuneACCESS by way of TCRdb, which keeps in-frame sequences with V and J called. Part of the clones is missing from these tables; in studies checked, under half for an unresolved V gene and the rest for unknown reasons. This sample holds fewer than 150,000 clones; approximately 88% were observed only once. The top ten clones comprise about 1.8% of the sample. Sequencing input: PBMCs. The receptors shown here come from a man younger than 35 in good health and CMV-seronegative.

For the CDR3, the DNA is TGTGCCAGCAGCCCTGGGGCAACGGGCAATCAGCCCCAGCATTTT. Its translation: CASSPGATGNQPQHF. The J gene is TRBJ1-5, the V gene TRBV7-2; possible D gene TRBD1, 5 bases. The CDR3 consists of 15 residues. V lost 5 bases to trimming and J lost 2 bases, with 13 bases between them. Germline assignment: CDR1 SGHTA and CDR2 FQGNSA. Complete variable domain (other parts from reference TRBV7-2 and TRBJ1-5): GAGVSQSPSNKVTEKGKDVELRCDPISGHTALYWYRQSLGQGLEFLIYFQGNSAPDKSGLPSDRFSAERTGGSVSTLTIQRTQQEDSAVYLCASSPGATGNQPQHFGDGTRLSIL.

This rearrangement joins TRBV5-1 to TRBJ1-6; 10 nucleotides line up with TRBD1. CDR3 size: 15 residues. Unmatched junction bases numbered 4, after V lost 2 bases and J lost 8 bases. CDR1 SGHRS and CDR2 YFSETQ come from the germline V gene. For the CDR3, the DNA is TGCGCCAGCAGCTTATCGACAGGGGGCGATTCACCCCTCCACTTT. It is translated as CASSLSTGGDSPLHF.

V gene TRBV28 combines with J gene TRBJ2-2, with 7 bases matching TRBD2. V trimming: 7 bases; J trimming: 4 bases; junction bases outside the gene matches: 9. The CDR3 sequence is 15 residues long. Germline V gene lookup returns CDR1 MDHEN and CDR2 SYDVKM. CDR3 protein: CASMTGGTGTGELFF. CDR3 nucleotide sequence: TGTGCCAGCATGACGGGAGGAACGGGCACCGGGGAGCTGTTTTTT.

The V gene is TRBV7-9, the J gene TRBJ1-3; TRBD1 aligns across 8 bases. From germline, CDR1 is SEHNR and CDR2 FQNEAQ (reference sequence). Trimming took 4 bases from V and 4 from J; bases not matched to a gene: 12. This CDR3 is built from 17 residues. In nucleotides, the CDR3 is TGTGCCAGCAGCTCTCGGGACAGGACCCCGGCAGGAAACACCATATATTTT. Translated: CASSSRDRTPAGNTIYF. Looking up the rest from reference TRBV7-9 and TRBJ1-3 gives the full variable domain: DTGVSQNPRHKITKRGQNVTFRCDPISEHNRLYWYRQTLGQGPEFLTYFQNEAQLEKSRLLSDRFSAERPKGSFSTLEIQRTEQGDSAMYLCASSSRDRTPAGNTIYFGEGSWLTVV.

This rearrangement joins TRBV2 to TRBJ1-1; D remains unclear. The germline gives CDR1 SNHLY, CDR2 FYNNEI. The V end lost 1 base, the J end lost 3 bases, and 9 bases lay between the germline ends. This CDR3 has 14 residues. In DNA form, the CDR3 reads TGTGCCAGCAGTGAAGTGGTGGAGTACACTGAAGCTTTCTTT. Its translation is CASSEVVEYTEAFF.

This clone was recorded a few times. The genes are TRBV5-1 and TRBJ1-1; D perhaps matches TRBD1 (5 bases). The CDR3 contains 15 residues. From germline, CDR1 is SGHRS and CDR2 YFSETQ. Trimming shortened V by 0 bases and J by 1 base, and 10 bases separated the two germline ends. CDR3 DNA sequence: TGCGCCAGCAGCTTGGGGGGCAGAGAGAACACTGAAGCTTTCTTT. Translating gives CASSLGGRENTEAFF. Full variable domain (outside the CDR3, taken from reference TRBV5-1 and TRBJ1-1): KAGVTQTPRYLIKTRGQQVTLSCSPISGHRSVSWYQQTPGQGLQFLFEYFSETQRNKGNFPGRFSGRQFSNSRSEMNVSTLELGDSALYLCASSLGGRENTEAFFGQGTRLTVV.

The J gene is TRBJ2-7, the V gene TRBV27, with 9 positions matching TRBD2. Trimming took 4 bases from V and 3 from J; bases not matched to a gene: 4. The V gene's germline CDR1 is MNHEY and CDR2 SMNVEV (reference sequence). The CDR3 loop spans 14 amino acids. CDR3 sequence (DNA): TGTGCCAGCAGTTCAGGGACTAGCCACTACGAGCAGTACTTC. Translating it yields CASSSGTSHYEQYF.

The CDR3 sequence: CASSSPLTSGANVLTF. DNA for the CDR3: TGTGCCAGCAGTAGTCCATTAACCTCTGGGGCCAACGTCCTGACTTTC. V is TRBV7-8 and J is TRBJ2-6; D remains unclear. The germline V gene has CDR1 SGHVS and CDR2 FQNEAQ. This CDR3 is 16 amino acids long. V shed 6 bases and J shed 0 bases, with 12 bases lying between them.

The genes are TRBV10-3 and TRBJ2-7, with D perhaps TRBD2 (6 bases). CDR1 and CDR2 from the germline V gene are ENHRY and SYGVKD. V was cut by 4 bases and J by 2 bases, with 18 bases left in between. The CDR3 length is 16 residues. CDR3 DNA sequence: TGTGCCATCAGTGCTCCCCTCGGGACTTCTACCTACGAGCAGTACTTC. It specifies CAISAPLGTSTYEQYF.

This chain links TRBV28 with TRBJ1-3; D is uncertain. Deletions cut 5 bases from V and 1 base from J, with 9 bases between. This CDR3 is built from 14 residues. Germline CDR1 MDHEN, CDR2 SYDVKM. CDR3 bases: TGTGCCAGCAGTGACATTATATCTGGAAACACCATATATTTT. It codes for CASSDIISGNTIYF.

The V call is TRBV27, the J call TRBJ1-2; D perhaps matches TRBD1 (6 bases). The CDR3 runs 13 residues. Germline values: CDR1 MNHEY, CDR2 SMNVEV (reference sequence). Trimming stripped 2 bases from V and 4 bases from J, with 8 bases between. CDR3 sequence reads: CASSLGQRYGYTF. CDR3 nucleotides: TGTGCCAGCAGTTTAGGACAGCGCTATGGCTACACCTTC.

V is TRBV9 and J is TRBJ2-7; TRBD2 matches at 9 bases. CDR3 length: 15 residues. Germline V gene data show CDR1 as SGDLS and CDR2 as YYNGEE. J lost 5 bases, V lost 5 bases, and 11 bases had no gene match. The CDR3, as DNA: TGTGCCAGCAGTCTAGAGGGGCGGGAGGGCGACGAGCAGTACTTC. Its protein is CASSLEGREGDEQYF.

This clone was picked up one time. The chain employs TRBV5-1 and TRBJ1-4; D is possibly TRBD1 (6 bases). V lost 6 bases, J lost 0 bases, and 9 bases lay in between. The CDR3 contains 14 residues. The germline V gene has CDR1 SGHRS and CDR2 YFSETQ. The DNA of the CDR3 is TGCGCCAGCACAGGGGATTCAACTAATGAAAAACTGTTTTTT. Amino acid sequence: CASTGDSTNEKLFF.

V and J are TRBV7-6 and TRBJ1-1; D possibly corresponds to TRBD1 (5 bases). Germline CDR1 and CDR2: SGHVS and FNYEAQ. This CDR3 is built from 13 residues. Trimming removed 5 bases at V and 1 base at J, with 8 bases between. CDR3 sequence reads: CASSRRENTEAFF. CDR3 DNA: TGTGCCAGCAGCCGCAGGGAGAACACTGAAGCTTTCTTT.

This chain uses TRBV18 with TRBJ2-2; D not certain. Germline V lookup: CDR1 KGHSH, CDR2 LQKENI. This CDR3 has 15 amino acids. Deletions cut 1 base from V and 4 bases from J, with 10 bases between. The DNA for the CDR3 is TGTGCCAGCTCACCACAGGTCGACTCCACCGGGGAGCTGTTTTTT. Its translation is CASSPQVDSTGELFF.

The chain combines TRBV5-1 with TRBJ2-7; 12 nucleotides align to TRBD1. Germline-derived CDR1 and CDR2 are SGHRS and YFSETQ. After removal of 9 bases from V and 7 bases from J, the junction contained 11 bases not matched to a gene. The CDR3 contains 14 residues. CDR3 loop: CATSSGQGAGEQYF. CDR3 nucleotide sequence: TGCGCCACAAGTTCGGGACAGGGGGCAGGAGAGCAGTACTTC.

In its sample, this clone was seen once. The chain links TRBV9 to TRBJ2-5; 8 positions agree with TRBD2. The CDR3 spans 16 residues. J lost 1 base, V lost 3 bases, and 8 bases had no gene match. Germline V gene lookup returns CDR1 SGDLS and CDR2 YYNGEE. CDR3 DNA: TGTGCCAGCAGCGGCGGACTAGCCCGAATCCAAGAGACCCAGTACTTC. It is translated as CASSGGLARIQETQYF.

This chain uses TRBV14 with TRBJ2-5; D not resolved. V was shortened by 6 bases and J by 4 bases, with 9 bases between the two germline ends. This CDR3 is 12 amino acids long. Germline values: CDR1 SGHDN, CDR2 FVKESK. The CDR3 spells CASSHTRETQYF. CDR3 nucleotides: TGTGCCAGCAGTCATACAAGAGAGACCCAGTACTTC.

The CDR3 DNA follows: TGTGCCAGCAGTTTAAATGGACAGGGGCCTAACACTGAAGCTTTCTTT. It translates to CASSLNGQGPNTEAFF. The V call is TRBV27, the J call TRBJ1-1; 9 positions agree with TRBD1. The length of the CDR3 is 16 residues. Germline V gene data show CDR1 as MNHEY and CDR2 as SMNVEV (reference sequence). V trimming: 2 bases; J trimming: 2 bases; junction bases outside the gene matches: 6.

This clone came up a few times. The CDR3, as DNA: TGCGCCACCCGGGACTCGGCTGGCTACACCTTC. Translation gives CATRDSAGYTF. The rearrangement uses TRBV10-2 and TRBJ1-2; a possible D gene is TRBD1 (5 bases). Germline lookup yields CDR1 WSHSY and CDR2 SAAADI. V dropped 10 bases and J dropped 7 bases, with 13 bases sitting between them. The CDR3 extends over 11 amino acids.

V gene TRBV2 combines with J gene TRBJ2-3; unclear D gene. Trimming removed 3 bases from V and 2 bases from J, with 9 bases in between. CDR3 length equals 14 residues. CDR1 and CDR2 (germline): SNHLY, FYNNEI. This chain's CDR3 is CASSDWLLTDTQYF. CDR3 coding DNA: TGTGCCAGCAGTGACTGGCTTCTCACAGATACGCAGTATTTT.

This chain links TRBV29-1 with TRBJ1-2, with no clear D. CDR1 and CDR2 (germline): SQVTM, ANQGSEA. This CDR3 region has 13 residues. V lost 3 bases and J lost 4, with 12 bases in between. The CDR3 region has the DNA TGCAGCGTTGATCTCCTTACCGGCTATGGCTACACCTTC. Translating gives CSVDLLTGYGYTF. Using reference TRBV29-1 and TRBJ1-2 for the parts outside the CDR3, the full variable domain is SAVISQKPSRDICQRGTSLTIQCQVDSQVTMMFWYRQQPGQSLTLIATANQGSEATYESGFVIDKFPISRPNLTFSTLTVSNMSPEDSSIYLCSVDLLTGYGYTFGSGTRLTVV.

The J gene is TRBJ2-7, the V gene TRBV5-4; possible D gene TRBD1, 6 bases. CDR3 length: 14 amino acids. Trimming left V 4 bases short and J 5 bases short, with 16 bases between. Germline-derived CDR1 and CDR2 are SGHNT and YYREEE (reference sequence). This CDR3 reads CASSRFQGFNEQYF. DNA for the CDR3: TGTGCCAGCAGCCGGTTCCAGGGGTTCAACGAGCAGTACTTC.

V is TRBV4-1 and J is TRBJ2-1; 7 bases align to TRBD2. Germline loops: CDR1 MGHRA, CDR2 YSYEKL. This CDR3 contains 17 residues. V dropped 0 bases and J dropped 12; count of bases not matched to a gene: 17. DNA of the CDR3: TGCGCCAGCAGCCAAGATTTGTCCAGCGGGGCCCAGAGGGGGCAGTTCTTC. The encoded protein is CASSQDLSSGAQRGQFF.

The chain uses TRBV2 and TRBJ2-2; 9 bases map to TRBD1. Trimming at V came to 8 bases and at J to 5 bases, leaving 9 bases not matched to a gene. This CDR3 comprises 15 residues. Germline CDR1 reads SNHLY; CDR2 reads FYNNEI. CDR3 residues: CASGVQGALTGELFF. The CDR3, as DNA: TGTGCCAGCGGAGTACAGGGGGCGCTTACCGGGGAGCTGTTTTTT.

The rearrangement uses TRBV9 and TRBJ1-6; 7 positions agree with TRBD1. CDR1 is SGDLS, CDR2 YYNGEE, per germline. This CDR3 region has 15 residues. The V and J ends lost 4 bases and 3 bases, in that order; junction bases with no gene match: 4. The CDR3 region has the DNA TGTGCCAGCAGCCCCGACAGGGACTATAATTCACCCCTCCACTTT. It is translated as CASSPDRDYNSPLHF.